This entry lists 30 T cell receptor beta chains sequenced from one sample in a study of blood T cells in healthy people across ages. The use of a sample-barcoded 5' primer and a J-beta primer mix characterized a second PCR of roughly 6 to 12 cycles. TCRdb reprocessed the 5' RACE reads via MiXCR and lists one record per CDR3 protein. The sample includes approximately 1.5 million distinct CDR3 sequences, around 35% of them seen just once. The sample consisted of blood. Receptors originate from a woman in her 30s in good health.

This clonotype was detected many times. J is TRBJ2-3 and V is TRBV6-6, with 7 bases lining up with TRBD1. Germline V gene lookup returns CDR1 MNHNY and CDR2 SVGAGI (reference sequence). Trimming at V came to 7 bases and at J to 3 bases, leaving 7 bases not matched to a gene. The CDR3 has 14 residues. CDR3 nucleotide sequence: TGTGCCAGCACCTACTCGACAGGGACAGATACGCAGTATTTT. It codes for CASTYSTGTDTQYF.

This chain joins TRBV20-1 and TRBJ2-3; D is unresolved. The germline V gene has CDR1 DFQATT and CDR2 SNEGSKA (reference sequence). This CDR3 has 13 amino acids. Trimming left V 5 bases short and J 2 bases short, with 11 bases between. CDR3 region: CSAPPDSTDTQYF. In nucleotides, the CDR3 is TGCAGTGCTCCACCTGACTCCACAGATACGCAGTATTTT.

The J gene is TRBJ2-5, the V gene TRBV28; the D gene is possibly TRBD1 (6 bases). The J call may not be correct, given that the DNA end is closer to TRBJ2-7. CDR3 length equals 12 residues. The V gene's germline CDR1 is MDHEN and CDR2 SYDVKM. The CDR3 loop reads CATTDSFYEQYF. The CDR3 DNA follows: TGTGCCACTACGGACAGCTTCTACGAGCAGTACTTC.

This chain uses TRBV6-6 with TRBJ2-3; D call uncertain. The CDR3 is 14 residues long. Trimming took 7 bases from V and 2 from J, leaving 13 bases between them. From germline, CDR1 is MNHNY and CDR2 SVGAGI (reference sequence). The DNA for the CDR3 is TGTGCCAGCACGATTGCTCCATTCACAGATACGCAGTATTTT. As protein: CASTIAPFTDTQYF.

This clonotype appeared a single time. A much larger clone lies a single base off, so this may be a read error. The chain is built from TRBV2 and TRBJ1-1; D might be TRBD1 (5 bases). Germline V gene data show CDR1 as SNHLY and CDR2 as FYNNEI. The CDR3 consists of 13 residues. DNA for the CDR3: TGTGCCAGCAGTGATAGACAGAACACTGTAGCTTTCTTT. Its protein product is CASSDRQNTVAFF.

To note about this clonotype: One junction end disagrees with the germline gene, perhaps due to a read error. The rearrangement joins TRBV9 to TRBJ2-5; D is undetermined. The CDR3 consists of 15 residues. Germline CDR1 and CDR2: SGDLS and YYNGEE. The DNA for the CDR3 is TGTGCCAGCAGCGTAGGTCTAGGCTTTGGAGAGACCCGGTACTTC. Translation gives CASSVGLGFGETRYF.

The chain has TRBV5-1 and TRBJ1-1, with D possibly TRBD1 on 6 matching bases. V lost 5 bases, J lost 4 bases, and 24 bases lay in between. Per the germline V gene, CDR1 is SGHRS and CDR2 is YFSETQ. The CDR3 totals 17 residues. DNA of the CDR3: TGCGCCAGCAGATCCCCGCGGGGGCGAAACATACTCACTGAAGCTTTCTTT. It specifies CASRSPRGRNILTEAFF.

The CDR3 is CASSGERELAYNEQFF. The CDR3, as DNA: TGTGCCAGCAGTGGCGAGCGGGAGTTGGCCTACAATGAGCAGTTCTTC. The chain combines TRBV28 with TRBJ2-1; TRBD2 matches 8 bases. CDR1 and CDR2 (germline): MDHEN, SYDVKM. This CDR3 has 16 residues. J gave up 2 bases and V 5 bases, and 8 bases lay outside the gene matches. Full variable domain (outside the CDR3, taken from reference TRBV28 and TRBJ2-1): DVKVTQSSRYLVKRTGEKVFLECVQDMDHENMFWYRQDPGLGLRLIYFSYDVKMKEKGDIPEGYSVSREKKERFSLILESASTNQTSMYLCASSGERELAYNEQFFGPGTRLTVL.

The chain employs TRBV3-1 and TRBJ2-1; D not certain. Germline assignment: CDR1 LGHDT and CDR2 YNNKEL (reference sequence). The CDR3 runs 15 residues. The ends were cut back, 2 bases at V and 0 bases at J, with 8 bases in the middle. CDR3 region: CASSQRLSSYNEQFF. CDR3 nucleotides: TGTGCCAGCAGCCAAAGGTTGAGCTCCTACAATGAGCAGTTCTTC.

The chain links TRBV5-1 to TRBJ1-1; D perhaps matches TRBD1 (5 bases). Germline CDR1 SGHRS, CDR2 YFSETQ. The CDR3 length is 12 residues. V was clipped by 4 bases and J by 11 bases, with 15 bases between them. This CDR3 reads CASSRTGDGAFF. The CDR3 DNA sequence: TGCGCCAGCAGCCGCACGGGGGACGGCGCTTTCTTT.

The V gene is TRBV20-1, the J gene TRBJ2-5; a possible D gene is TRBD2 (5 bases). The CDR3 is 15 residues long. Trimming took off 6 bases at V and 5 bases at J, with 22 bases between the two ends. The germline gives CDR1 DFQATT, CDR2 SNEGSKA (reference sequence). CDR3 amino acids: CSAGNTGPRGETQYF. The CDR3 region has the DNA TGCAGTGCAGGAAACACGGGCCCCAGAGGGGAGACCCAGTACTTC.

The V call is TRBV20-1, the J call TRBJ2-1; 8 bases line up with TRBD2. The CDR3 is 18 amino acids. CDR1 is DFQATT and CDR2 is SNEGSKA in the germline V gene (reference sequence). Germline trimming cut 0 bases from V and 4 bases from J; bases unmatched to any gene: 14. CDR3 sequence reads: CSARDRYGGDPFYNEQFF. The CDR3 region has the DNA TGCAGTGCTAGAGATCGTTACGGGGGGGACCCTTTTTACAATGAGCAGTTCTTC.

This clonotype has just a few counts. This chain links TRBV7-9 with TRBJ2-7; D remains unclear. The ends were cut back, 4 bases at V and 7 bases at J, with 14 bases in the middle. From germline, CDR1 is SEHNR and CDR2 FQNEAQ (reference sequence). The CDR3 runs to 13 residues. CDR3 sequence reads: CASSSELRPEQYF. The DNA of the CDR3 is TGTGCCAGCAGCTCAGAACTCCGCCCTGAGCAGTACTTC.

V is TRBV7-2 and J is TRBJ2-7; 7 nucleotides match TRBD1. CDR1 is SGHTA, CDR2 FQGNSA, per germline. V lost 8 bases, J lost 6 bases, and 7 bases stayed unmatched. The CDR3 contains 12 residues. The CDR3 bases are TGTGCCAGCGCCGAGACAGGGCTCGAGCAGTACTTC. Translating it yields CASAETGLEQYF.

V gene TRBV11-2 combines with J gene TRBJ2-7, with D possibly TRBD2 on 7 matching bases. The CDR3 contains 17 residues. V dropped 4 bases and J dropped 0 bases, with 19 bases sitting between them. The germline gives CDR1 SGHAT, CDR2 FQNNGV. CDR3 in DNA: TGTGCCAGCAGCTCCCGCCAGTGGGGGGGCTTCTCCTACGAGCAGTACTTC. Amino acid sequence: CASSSRQWGGFSYEQYF.

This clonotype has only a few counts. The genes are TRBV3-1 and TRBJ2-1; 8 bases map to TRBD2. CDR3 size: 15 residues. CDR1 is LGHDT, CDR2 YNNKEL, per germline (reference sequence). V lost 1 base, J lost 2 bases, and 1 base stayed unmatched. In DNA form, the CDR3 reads TGTGCCAGCAGCCAAGGTAGCGGGGCCTACAATGAGCAGTTCTTC. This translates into CASSQGSGAYNEQFF.

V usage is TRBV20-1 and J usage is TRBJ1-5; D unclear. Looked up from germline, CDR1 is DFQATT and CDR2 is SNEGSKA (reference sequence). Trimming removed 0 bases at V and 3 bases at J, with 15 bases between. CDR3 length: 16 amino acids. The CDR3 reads CSARDRMGILNQPQHF. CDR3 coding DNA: TGCAGTGCTAGAGATCGGATGGGGATCCTCAATCAGCCCCAGCATTTT.

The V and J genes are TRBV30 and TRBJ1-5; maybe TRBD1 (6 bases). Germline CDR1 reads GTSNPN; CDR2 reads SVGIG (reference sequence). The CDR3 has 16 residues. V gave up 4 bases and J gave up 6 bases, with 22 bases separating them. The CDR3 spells CAWNHGQRGASQPQHF. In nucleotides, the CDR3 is TGTGCCTGGAACCATGGACAGCGGGGTGCGAGTCAGCCCCAGCATTTT.

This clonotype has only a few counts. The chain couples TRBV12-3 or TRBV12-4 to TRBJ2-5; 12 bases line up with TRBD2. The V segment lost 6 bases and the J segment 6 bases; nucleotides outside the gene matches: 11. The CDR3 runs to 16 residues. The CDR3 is CASSLRTSGVRKTQYF. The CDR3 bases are TGTGCCAGCAGCCTTCGGACTAGCGGGGTTAGAAAGACCCAGTACTTC.

CDR3 amino acids: CASSLVAVHEQFF. The CDR3 nucleotides read TGTGCCAGCAGCTTGGTAGCGGTACATGAGCAGTTCTTC. V gene TRBV7-2 combines with J gene TRBJ2-1, with D possibly being TRBD2 (6 bases). Germline CDR1 and CDR2: SGHTA and FQGNSA. The CDR3 has 13 amino acids. V was pared by 3 bases and J by 8 bases, with 11 bases between.

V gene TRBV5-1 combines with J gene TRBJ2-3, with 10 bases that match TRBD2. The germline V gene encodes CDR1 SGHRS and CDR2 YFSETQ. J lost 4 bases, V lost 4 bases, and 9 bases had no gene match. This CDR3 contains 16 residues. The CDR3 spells CASSQASGSRADTQYF. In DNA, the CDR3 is TGCGCCAGCAGCCAAGCTAGCGGGAGTAGGGCAGATACGCAGTATTTT.

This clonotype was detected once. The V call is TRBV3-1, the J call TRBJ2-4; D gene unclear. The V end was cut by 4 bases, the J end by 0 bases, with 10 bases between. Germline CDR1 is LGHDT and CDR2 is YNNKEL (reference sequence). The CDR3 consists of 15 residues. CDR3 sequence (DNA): TGTGCCAGCAGCCTCCAGACAATAGCCAAAAACATTCAGTACTTC. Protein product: CASSLQTIAKNIQYF.

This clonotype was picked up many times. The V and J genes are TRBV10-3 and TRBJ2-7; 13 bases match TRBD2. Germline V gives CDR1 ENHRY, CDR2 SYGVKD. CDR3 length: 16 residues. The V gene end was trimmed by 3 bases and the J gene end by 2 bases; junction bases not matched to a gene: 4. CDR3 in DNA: TGTGCCATCAGTGATCCCGGGACTAGCGGGACCTACGAGCAGTACTTC. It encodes CAISDPGTSGTYEQYF.

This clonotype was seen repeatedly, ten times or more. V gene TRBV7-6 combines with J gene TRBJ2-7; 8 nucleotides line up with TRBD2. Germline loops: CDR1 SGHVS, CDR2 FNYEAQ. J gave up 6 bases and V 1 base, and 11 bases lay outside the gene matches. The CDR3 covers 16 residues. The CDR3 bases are TGTGCCAGCAGCTTAGACGGGACTAGAGGGTTTGTCGAGCAGTACTTC. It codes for CASSLDGTRGFVEQYF.

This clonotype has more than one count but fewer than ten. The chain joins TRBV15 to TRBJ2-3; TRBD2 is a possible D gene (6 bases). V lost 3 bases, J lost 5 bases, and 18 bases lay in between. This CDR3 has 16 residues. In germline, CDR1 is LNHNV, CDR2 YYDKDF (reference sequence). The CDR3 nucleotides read TGTGCCACCAGCAGTGATTCGGGCAAAGCGGGAGATACGCAGTATTTT. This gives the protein CATSSDSGKAGDTQYF.

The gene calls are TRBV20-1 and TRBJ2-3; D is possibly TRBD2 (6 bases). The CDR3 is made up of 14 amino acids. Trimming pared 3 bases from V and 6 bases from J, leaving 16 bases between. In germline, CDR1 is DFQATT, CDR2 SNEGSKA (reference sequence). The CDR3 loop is CSASSGLPGDTQYF. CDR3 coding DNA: TGCAGTGCTAGCAGCGGACTACCGGGGGATACGCAGTATTTT.

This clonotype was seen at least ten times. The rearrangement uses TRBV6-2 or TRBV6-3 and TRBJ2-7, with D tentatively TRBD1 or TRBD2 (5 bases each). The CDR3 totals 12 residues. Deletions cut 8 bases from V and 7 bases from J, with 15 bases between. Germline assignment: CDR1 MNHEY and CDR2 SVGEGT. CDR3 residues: CASGRWGSEQYF. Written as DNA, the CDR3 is TGTGCCAGCGGCAGGTGGGGGTCAGAGCAGTACTTC.

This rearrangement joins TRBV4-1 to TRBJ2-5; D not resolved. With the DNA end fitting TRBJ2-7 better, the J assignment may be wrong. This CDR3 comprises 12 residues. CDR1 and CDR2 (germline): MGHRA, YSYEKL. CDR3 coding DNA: TGCGCCAGCAGCCAAGTCTGGGACGAGCAGTACTTC. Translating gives CASSQVWDEQYF.

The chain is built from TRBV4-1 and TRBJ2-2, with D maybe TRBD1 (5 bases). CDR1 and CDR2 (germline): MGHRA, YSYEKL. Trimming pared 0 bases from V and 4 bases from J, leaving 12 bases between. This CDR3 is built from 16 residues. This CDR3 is CASSQDFGHPTGELFF. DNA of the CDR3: TGCGCCAGCAGCCAAGACTTTGGACACCCCACCGGGGAGCTGTTTTTT.

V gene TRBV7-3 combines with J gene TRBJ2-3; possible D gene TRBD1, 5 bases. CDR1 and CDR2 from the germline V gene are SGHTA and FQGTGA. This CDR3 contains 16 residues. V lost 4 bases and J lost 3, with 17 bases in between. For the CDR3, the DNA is TGTGCCAGCAGCTCCTCGGCAGGGTGGTTTACAGATACGCAGTATTTT. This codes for CASSSSAGWFTDTQYF.